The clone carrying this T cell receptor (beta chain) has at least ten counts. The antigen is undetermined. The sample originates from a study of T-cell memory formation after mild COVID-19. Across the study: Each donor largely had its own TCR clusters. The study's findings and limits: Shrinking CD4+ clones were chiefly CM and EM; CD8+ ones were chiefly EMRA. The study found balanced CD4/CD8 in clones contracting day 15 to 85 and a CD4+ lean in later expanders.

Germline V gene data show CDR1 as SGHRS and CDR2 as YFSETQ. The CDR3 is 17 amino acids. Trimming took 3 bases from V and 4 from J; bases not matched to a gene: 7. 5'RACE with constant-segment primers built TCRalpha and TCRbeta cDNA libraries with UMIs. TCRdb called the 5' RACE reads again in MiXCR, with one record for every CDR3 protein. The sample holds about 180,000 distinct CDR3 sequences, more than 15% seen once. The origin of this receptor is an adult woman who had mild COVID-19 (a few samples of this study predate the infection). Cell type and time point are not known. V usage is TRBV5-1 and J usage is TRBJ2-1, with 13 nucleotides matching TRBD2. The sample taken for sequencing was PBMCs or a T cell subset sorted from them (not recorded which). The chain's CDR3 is CASSYSGTSGVYNEQFF. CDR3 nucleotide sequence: TGCGCCAGCAGCTACTCCGGGACTAGCGGGGTATACAATGAGCAGTTCTTC.